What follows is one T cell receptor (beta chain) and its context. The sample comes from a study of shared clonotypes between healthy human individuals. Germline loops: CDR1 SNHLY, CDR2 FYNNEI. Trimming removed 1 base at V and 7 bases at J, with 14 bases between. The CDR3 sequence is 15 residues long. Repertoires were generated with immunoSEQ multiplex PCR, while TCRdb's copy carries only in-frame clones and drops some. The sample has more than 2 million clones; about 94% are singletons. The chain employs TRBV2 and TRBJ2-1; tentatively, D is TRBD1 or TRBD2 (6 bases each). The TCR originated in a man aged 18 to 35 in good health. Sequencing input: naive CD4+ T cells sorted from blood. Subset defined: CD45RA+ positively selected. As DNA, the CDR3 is TGTGCCAGCAGTGAAGGAGGGGGGAACGGTAATGAGCAGTTCTTC. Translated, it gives CASSEGGGNGNEQFF.